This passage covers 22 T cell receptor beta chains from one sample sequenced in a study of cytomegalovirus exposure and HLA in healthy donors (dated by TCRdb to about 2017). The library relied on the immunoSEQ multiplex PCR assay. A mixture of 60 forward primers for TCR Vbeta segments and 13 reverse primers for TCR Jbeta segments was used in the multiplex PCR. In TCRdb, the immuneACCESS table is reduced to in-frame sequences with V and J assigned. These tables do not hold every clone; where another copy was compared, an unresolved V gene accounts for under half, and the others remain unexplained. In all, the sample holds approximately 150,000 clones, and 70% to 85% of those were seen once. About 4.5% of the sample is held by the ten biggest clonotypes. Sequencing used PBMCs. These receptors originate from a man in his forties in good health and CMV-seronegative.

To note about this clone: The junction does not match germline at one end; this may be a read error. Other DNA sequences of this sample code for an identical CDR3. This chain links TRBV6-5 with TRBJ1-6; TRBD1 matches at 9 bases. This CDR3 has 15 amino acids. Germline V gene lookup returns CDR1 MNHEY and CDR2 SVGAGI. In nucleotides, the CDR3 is TGTGCCAGCAAATACAGGGGGCTTTATAATTCGCCCCTCCACTTT. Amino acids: CASKYRGLYNSPLHF.

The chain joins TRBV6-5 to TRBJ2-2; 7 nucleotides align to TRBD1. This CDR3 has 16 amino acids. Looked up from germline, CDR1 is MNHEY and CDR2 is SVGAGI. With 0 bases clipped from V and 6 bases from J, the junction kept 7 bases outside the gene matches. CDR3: CASSYSSLQGAGELFF. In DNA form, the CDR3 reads TGTGCCAGCAGTTACTCGAGTCTGCAGGGGGCCGGGGAGCTGTTTTTT.

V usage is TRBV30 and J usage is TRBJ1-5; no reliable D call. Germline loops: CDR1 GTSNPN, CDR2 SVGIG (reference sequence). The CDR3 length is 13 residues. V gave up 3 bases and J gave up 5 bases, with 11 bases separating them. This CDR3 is CAWSLMGDQPQHF. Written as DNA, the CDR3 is TGTGCCTGGAGCCTTATGGGCGATCAGCCCCAGCATTTT.

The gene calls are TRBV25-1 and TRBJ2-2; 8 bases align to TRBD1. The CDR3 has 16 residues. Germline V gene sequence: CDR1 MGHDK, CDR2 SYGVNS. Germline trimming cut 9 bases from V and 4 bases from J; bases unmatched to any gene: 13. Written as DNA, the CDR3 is TGTGCCAGAACCGACGGACAGGGACGGAGCACCGGGGAGCTGTTTTTT. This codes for CARTDGQGRSTGELFF.

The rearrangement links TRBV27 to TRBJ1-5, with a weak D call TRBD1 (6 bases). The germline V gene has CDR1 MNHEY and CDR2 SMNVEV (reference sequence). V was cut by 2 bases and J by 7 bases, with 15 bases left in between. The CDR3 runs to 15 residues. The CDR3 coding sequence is TGTGCCAGCAGTTTAACCCCTGGGGGCGGGCAGCCCCAGCATTTT. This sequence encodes CASSLTPGGGQPQHF.

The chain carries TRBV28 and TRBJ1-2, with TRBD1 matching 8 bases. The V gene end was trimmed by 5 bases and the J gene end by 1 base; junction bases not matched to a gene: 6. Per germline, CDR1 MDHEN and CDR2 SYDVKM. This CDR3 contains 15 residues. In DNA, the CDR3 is TGTGCCAGCAGTCTCCGGGACAGGATTAACTATGGCTACACCTTC. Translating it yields CASSLRDRINYGYTF.

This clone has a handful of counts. CDR3 DNA: TGTGCCAGCAGCTTAACAGGGGGAGGCGGGGAGCTGTTTTTT. This translates into CASSLTGGGGELFF. The chain links TRBV11-2 to TRBJ2-2; 8 bases align to TRBD1. The germline gives CDR1 SGHAT, CDR2 FQNNGV. There are 14 residues in the CDR3. V was pared by 2 bases and J by 7 bases, with 3 bases of the junction left unmatched.

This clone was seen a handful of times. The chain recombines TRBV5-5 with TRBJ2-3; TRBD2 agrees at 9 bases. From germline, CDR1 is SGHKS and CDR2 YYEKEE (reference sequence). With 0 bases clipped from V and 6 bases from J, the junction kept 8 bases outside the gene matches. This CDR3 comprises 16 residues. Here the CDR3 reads CASSLEASGATDTQYF. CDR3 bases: TGTGCCAGCAGCTTGGAGGCTAGCGGGGCGACGGATACGCAGTATTTT. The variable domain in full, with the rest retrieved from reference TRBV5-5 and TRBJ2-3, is DAGVTQSPTHLIKTRGQQVTLRCSPISGHKSVSWYQQVLGQGPQFIFQYYEKEERGRGNFPDRFSARQFPNYSSELNVNALLLGDSALYLCASSLEASGATDTQYFGPGTRLTVL.

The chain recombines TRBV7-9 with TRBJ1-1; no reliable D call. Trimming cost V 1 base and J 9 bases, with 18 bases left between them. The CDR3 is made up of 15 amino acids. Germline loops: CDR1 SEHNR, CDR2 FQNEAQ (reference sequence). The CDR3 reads CASSLGSQREMKAFF. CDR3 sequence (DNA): TGTGCCAGCAGCTTAGGGTCACAACGGGAGATGAAAGCTTTCTTT.

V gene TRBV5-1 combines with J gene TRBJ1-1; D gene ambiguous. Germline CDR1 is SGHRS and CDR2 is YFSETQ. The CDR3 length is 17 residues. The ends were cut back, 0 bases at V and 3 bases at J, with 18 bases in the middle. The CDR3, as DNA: TGCGCCAGCAGCTTGGGCGGGAGAGTGAAGATCGACACTGAAGCTTTCTTT. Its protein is CASSLGGRVKIDTEAFF.

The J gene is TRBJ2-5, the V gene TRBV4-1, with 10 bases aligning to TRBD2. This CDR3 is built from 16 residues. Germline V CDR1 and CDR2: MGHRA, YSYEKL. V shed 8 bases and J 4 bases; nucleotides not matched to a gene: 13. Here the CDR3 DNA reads TGCGCCAGCCTTGCTCGAGCGGGGGGGCCGAGAGAGACCCAGTACTTC. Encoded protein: CASLARAGGPRETQYF.

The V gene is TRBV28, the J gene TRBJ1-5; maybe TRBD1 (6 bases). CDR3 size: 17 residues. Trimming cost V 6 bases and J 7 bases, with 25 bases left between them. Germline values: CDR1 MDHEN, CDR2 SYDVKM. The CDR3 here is CASSPPADWGRGQPQHF. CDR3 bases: TGTGCCAGCAGCCCACCCGCAGACTGGGGGCGAGGCCAGCCCCAGCATTTT.

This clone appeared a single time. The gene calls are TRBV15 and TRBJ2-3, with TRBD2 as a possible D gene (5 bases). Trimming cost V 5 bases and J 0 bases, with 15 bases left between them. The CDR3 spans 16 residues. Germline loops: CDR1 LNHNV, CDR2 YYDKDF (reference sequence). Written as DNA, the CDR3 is TGTGCCACCAGCCCCCGGACTTCACCTAGCACAGATACGCAGTATTTT. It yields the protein CATSPRTSPSTDTQYF.

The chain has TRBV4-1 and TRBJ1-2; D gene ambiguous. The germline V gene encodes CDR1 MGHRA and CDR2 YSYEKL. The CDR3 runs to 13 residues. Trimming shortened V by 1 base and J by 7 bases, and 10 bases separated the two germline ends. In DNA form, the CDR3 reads TGCGCCAGCAGCCAAGTGAGTCTTTTTGGCTACACCTTC. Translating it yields CASSQVSLFGYTF.

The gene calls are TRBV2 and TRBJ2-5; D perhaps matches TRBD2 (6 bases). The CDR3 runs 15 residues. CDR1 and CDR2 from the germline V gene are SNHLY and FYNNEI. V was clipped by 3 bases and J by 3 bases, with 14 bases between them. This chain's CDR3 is CASSEWDSTEETQYF. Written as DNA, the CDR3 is TGTGCCAGCAGTGAGTGGGACTCCACCGAAGAGACCCAGTACTTC.

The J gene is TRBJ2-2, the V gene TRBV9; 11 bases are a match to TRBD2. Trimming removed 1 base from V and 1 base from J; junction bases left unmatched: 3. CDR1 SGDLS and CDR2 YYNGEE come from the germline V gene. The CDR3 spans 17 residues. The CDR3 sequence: CASSVTGTSGNTGELFF. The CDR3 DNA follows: TGTGCCAGCAGCGTAACCGGGACTAGCGGGAACACCGGGGAGCTGTTTTTT.

The CDR3 DNA reads as TGTGCCACCAGCCAAAACATACTCGGGACAGGGGGAAACACCATATATTTT. It yields the protein CATSQNILGTGGNTIYF. The J gene is TRBJ1-3, the V gene TRBV15, with TRBD1 matching 9 bases. Per germline, CDR1 LNHNV and CDR2 YYDKDF (reference sequence). The CDR3 totals 17 residues. The trim removed 5 bases at V and 4 bases at J, leaving 12 bases unmatched. Full variable domain (remainder filled in from reference TRBV15 and TRBJ1-3): DAMVIQNPRYQVTQFGKPVTLSCSQTLNHNVMYWYQQKSSQAPKLLFHYYDKDFNNEADTPDNFQSRRPNTSFCFLDIRSPGLGDTAMYLCATSQNILGTGGNTIYFGEGSWLTVV.

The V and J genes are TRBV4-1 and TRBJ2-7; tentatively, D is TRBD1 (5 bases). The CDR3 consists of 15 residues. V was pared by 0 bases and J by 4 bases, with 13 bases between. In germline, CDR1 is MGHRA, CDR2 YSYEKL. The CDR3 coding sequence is TGCGCCAGCAGCCAAGAGGCCCAGGGTCAGTACGAGCAGTACTTC. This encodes CASSQEAQGQYEQYF.

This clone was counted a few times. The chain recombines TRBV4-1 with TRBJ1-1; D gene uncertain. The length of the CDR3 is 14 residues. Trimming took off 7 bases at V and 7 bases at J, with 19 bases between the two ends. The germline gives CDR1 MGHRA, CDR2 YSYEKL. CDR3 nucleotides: TGCGCCAGCATCGCCCATTCCGTTAGAGGTGAAGCTTTCTTT. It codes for CASIAHSVRGEAFF.

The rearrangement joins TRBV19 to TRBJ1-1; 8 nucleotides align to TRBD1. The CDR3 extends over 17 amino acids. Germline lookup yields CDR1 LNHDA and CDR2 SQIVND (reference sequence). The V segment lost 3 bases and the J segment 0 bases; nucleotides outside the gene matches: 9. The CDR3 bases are TGTGCCAGTAGTATTGTCCGGACAGGGAGCATGAACACTGAAGCTTTCTTT. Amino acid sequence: CASSIVRTGSMNTEAFF. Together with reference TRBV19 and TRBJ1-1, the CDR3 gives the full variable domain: DGGITQSPKYLFRKEGQNVTLSCEQNLNHDAMYWYRQDPGQGLRLIYYSQIVNDFQKGDIAEGYSVSREKKESFPLTVTSAQKNPTAFYLCASSIVRTGSMNTEAFFGQGTRLTVV.

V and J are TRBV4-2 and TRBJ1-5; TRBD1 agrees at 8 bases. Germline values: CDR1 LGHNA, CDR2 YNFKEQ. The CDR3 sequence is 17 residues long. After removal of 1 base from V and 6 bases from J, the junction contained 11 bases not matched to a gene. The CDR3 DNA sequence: TGTGCCAGCAGCCAAGGACAGGGGAGCCCAATACGTCAGCCCCAGCATTTT. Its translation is CASSQGQGSPIRQPQHF.

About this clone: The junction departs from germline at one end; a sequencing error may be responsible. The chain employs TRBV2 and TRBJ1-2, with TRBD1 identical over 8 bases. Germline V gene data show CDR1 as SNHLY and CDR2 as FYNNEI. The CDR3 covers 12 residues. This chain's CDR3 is CASSTWDRRVGF. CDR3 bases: TGTGCCAGCAGCACATGGGACAGGCGGGTGGGCTTC.